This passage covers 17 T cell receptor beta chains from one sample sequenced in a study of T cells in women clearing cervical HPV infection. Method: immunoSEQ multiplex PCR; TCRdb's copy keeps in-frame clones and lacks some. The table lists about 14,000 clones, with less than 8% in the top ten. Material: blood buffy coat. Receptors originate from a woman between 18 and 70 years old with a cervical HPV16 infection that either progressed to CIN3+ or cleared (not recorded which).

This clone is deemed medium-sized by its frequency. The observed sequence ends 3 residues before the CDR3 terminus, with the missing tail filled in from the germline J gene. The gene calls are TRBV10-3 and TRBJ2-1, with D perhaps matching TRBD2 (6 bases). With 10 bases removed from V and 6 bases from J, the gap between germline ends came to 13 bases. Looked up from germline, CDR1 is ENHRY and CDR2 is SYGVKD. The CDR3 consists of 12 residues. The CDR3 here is CATGRGVNEQFF. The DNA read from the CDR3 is TGTGCCACCGGGCGGGGAGTCAATGAG.

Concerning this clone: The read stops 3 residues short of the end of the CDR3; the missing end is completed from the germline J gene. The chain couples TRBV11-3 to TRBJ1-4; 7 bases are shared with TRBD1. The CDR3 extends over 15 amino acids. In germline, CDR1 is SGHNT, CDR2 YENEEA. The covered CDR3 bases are TGTGCCAGCAGCCCGCTTCGACAGGGAAATTCACCA. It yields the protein CASSPLRQGNSP. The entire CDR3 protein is CASSPLRQGNSPLFF.

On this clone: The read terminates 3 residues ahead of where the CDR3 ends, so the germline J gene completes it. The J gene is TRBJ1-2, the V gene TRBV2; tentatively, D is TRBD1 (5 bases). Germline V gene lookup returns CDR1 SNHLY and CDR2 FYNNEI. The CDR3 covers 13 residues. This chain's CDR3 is CASNGGGFGGYTF. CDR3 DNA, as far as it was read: TGTGCCAGCAATGGCGGGGGTTTTGGAGGC.

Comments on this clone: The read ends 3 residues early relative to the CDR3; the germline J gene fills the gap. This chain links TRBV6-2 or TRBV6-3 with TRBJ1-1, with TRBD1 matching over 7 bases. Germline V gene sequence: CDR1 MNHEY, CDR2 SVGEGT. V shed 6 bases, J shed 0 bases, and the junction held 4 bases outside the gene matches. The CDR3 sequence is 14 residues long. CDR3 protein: CASRRGGLNTEAFF. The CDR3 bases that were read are TGTGCCAGCAGAAGAGGGGGCCTGAACACTGAA.

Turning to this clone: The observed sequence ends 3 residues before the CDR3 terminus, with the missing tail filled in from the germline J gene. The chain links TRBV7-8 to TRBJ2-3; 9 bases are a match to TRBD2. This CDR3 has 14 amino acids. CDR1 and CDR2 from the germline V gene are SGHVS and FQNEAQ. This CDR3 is CARLAGGFQETQYF. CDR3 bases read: TGTGCCAGATTGGCGGGGGGGTTTCAAGAGACG. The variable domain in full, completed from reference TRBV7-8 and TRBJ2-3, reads GAGVSQSPRYKVAKRGQDVALRCDPISGHVSLFWYQQALGQGPEFLTYFQNEAQLDKSGLPSDRFFAERPEGSVSTLKIQRTQQEDSAVYLCARLAGGFQETQYFGPGTRLTVL.

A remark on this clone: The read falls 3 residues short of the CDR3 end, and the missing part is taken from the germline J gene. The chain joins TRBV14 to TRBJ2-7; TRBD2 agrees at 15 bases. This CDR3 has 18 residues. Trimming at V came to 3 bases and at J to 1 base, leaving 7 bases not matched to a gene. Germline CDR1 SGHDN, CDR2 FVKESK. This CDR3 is CASSQDPGLAGGSYEQYF. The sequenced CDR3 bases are TGTGCCAGCAGCCAGGACCCAGGACTAGCGGGAGGGTCCTACGAG.

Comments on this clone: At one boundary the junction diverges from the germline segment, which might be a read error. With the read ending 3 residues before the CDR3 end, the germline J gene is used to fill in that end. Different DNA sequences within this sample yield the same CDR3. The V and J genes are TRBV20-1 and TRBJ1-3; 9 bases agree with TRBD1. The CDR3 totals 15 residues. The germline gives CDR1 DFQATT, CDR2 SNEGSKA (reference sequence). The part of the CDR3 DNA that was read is TGCAGTGCTAGGGCCGGGACAGGGTTTGGAAACACA. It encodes CSARAGTGFGNT. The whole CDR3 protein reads CSARAGTGFGNTIYF.

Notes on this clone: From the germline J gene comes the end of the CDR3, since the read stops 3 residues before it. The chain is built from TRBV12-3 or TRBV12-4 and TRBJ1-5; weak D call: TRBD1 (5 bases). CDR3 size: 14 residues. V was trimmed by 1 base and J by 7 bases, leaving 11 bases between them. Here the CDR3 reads CASSLGGGGQPQHF. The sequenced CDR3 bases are TGTGCCAGCAGTTTAGGTGGGGGGGGGCAGCCC.

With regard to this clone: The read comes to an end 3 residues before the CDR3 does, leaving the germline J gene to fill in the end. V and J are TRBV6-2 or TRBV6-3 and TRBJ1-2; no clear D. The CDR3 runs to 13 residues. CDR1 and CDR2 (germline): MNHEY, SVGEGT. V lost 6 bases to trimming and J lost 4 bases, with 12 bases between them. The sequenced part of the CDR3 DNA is TGTGCCAGCAGCCCAGTTCAGGCCTATGGC. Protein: CASSPVQAYG. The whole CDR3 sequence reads CASSPVQAYGYTF.

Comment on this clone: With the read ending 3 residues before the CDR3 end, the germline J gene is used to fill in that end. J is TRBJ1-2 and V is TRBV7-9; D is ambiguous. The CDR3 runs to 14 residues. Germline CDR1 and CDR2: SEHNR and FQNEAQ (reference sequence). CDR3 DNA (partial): TGTGCCAGCAGCTTACAGGCCCGCACAGATACC. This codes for CASSLQARTDT. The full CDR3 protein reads CASSLQARTDTYTF.

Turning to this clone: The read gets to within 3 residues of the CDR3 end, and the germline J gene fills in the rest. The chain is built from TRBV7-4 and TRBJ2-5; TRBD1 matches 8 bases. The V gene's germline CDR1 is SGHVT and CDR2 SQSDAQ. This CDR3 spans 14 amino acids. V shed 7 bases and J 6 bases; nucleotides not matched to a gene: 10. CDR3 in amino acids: CASNTNRGRKTQYF. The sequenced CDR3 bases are TGTGCCAGCAATACTAACAGGGGGAGAAAGACC.

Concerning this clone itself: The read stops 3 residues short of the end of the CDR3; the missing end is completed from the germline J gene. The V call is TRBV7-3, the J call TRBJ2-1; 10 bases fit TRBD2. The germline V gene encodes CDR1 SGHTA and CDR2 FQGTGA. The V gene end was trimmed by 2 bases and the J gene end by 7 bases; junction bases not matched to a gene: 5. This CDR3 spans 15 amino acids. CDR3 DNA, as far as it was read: TGTGCCAGCAGCTTAGTCGGACTAGCGGCAAATGAG. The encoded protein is CASSLVGLAANE. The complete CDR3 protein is CASSLVGLAANEQFF.

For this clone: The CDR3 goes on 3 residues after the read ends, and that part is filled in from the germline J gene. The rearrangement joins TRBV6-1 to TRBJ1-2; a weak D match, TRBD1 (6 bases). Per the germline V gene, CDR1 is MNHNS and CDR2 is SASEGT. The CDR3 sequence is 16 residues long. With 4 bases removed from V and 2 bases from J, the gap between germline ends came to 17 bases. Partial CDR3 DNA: TGTGCCAGCAGTGGTTCAACAGGGCGTCGGAACTATGGC. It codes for CASSGSTGRRNYG. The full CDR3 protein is CASSGSTGRRNYGYTF.

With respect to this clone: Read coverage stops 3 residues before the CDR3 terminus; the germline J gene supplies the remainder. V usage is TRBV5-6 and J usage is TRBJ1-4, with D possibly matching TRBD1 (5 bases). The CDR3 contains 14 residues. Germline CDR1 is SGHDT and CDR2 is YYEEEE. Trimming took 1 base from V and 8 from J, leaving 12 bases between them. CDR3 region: CASSLYRSGEKLFF. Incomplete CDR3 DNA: TGTGCCAGCAGCTTGTATCGTTCAGGGGAAAAA.

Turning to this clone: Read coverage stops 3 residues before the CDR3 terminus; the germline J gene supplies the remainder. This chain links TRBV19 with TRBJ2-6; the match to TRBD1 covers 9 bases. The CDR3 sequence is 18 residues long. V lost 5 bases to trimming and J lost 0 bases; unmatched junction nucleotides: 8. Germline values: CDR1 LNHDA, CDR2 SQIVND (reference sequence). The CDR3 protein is CASSARDRASSGANVLTF. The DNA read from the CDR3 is TGTGCCAGTAGTGCCCGGGACAGGGCGAGCTCTGGGGCCAACGTC. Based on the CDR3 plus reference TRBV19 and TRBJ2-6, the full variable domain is DGGITQSPKYLFRKEGQNVTLSCEQNLNHDAMYWYRQDPGQGLRLIYYSQIVNDFQKGDIAEGYSVSREKKESFPLTVTSAQKNPTAFYLCASSARDRASSGANVLTFGAGSRLTVL.

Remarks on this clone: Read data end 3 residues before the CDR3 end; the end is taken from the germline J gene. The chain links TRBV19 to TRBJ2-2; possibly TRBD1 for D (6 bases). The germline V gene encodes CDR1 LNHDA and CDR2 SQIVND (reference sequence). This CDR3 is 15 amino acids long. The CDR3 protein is CASSRDGQPRSPLFF. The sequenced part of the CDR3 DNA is TGTGCCAGTAGTAGGGACGGACAGCCGCGATCACCG. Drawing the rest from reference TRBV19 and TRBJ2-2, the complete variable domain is DGGITQSPKYLFRKEGQNVTLSCEQNLNHDAMYWYRQDPGQGLRLIYYSQIVNDFQKGDIAEGYSVSREKKESFPLTVTSAQKNPTAFYLCASSRDGQPRSPLFFGEGSRLTVL.

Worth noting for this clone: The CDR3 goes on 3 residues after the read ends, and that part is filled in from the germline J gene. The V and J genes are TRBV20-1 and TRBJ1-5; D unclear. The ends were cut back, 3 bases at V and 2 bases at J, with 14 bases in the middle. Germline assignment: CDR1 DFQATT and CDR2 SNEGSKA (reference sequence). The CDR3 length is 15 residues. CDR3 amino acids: CSARLQTRGNQPQHF. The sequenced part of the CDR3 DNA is TGCAGTGCTAGGTTACAGACGAGAGGCAATCAGCCC.